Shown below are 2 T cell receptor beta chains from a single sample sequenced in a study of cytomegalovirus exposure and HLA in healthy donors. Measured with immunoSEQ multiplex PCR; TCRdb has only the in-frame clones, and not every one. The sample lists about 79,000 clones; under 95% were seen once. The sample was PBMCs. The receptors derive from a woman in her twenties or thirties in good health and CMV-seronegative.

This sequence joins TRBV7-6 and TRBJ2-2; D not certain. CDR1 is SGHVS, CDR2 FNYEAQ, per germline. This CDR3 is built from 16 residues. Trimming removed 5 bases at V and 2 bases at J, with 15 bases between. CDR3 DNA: TGTGCCAGCAGCCCACTTCGGTCCCCAAACACCGGGGAGCTGTTTTTT. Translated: CASSPLRSPNTGELFF.

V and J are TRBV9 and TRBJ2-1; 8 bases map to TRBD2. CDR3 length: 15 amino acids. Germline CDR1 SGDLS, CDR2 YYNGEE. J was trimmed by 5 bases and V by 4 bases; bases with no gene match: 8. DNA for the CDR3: TGTGCCAGCAGCCCGCGGGATAGCGGGAACAATGAGCAGTTCTTC. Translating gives CASSPRDSGNNEQFF.